The rows below give T cell receptor beta chains drawn from one sample of a study of siplizumab effects on memory and regulatory T cells. The protocol was immunoSEQ multiplex PCR, while the TCRdb copy is restricted to in-frame clones and leaves out a portion. The data contain approximately 97,000 clones, around nine tenths of them singletons. The material sequenced was CD4+ T cells sorted from blood. Source of these receptors: a human donor in good health. The conserved cysteine and the conserved F or W are not part of the CDR3 here. Clone size is stated in some rows and not others, as once, few, many or a class when expanded.

V gene	clone size	J gene	CDR3 protein
TRBV27	.	TRBJ2-2	ASSYPGAVTGELF
TRBV28	once	TRBJ2-5	ASKSPAGVETQY
TRBV2	.	TRBJ2-1	ASSERAISYNEQF
TRBV10-3	.	TRBJ2-7	AIQGGTEQY
TRBV4-1	.	TRBJ2-7	ASSQDSRRGKTYEQY
TRBV7-3	.	TRBJ2-7	ASSVNHLRSYEQY
TRBV5-6	.	TRBJ2-7	ASSLDVMGYEQY
TRBV28	.	TRBJ2-5	ASSSRTGGTQY
TRBV28	.	TRBJ1-5	ASSLRGQGNQPQH
TRBV5-4	.	TRBJ2-2	ASSFPTGELF
TRBV28	.	TRBJ2-3	ASSPYRLPAQY
TRBV28	.	TRBJ2-7	ASRLDRVYEQY
TRBV6-4	.	TRBJ2-5	ASRRLDRSQETQY
TRBV11-2	.	TRBJ2-4	ASSTRTSGRGWYIQY
TRBV9	.	TRBJ2-2	ASSAVLAGPGELF
TRBV5-1	once	TRBJ1-1	ASSLSVRAGDTEAF
TRBV18	.	TRBJ1-2	ASSPLIFGGRDYGYT
TRBV30	.	TRBJ1-3	AWTLGQEQNTIY
TRBV11-3	.	TRBJ2-3	ASSLGQGPATDTQY
TRBV12-5	.	TRBJ1-1	AKDRDTEAF
TRBV19	once	TRBJ2-5	ASKNHGGERETQY
TRBV7-9	.	TRBJ2-3	ASSPGESSTDTQY
TRBV2	.	TRBJ1-5	ASSHLNQPQH
TRBV6-5	.	TRBJ1-2	ASSYSGSTPNYGYT
TRBV28	.	TRBJ1-4	ASSLMREKLF
TRBV28	few	TRBJ1-2	ASSAGVYGYT
TRBV29-1	.	TRBJ2-5	SVRTSEIPLVVETQY
TRBV29-1	few	TRBJ2-1	SVAGNRGHNEQF
TRBV7-2	.	TRBJ1-1	ASSLVSSSEAF
TRBV28	.	TRBJ1-2	ASSLDRGLGYT
TRBV5-4	.	TRBJ2-5	ASSSVSGRIQETQY
TRBV21-1	few	TRBJ1-2	ASSKEHQIAGPIYGYT
TRBV9	few	TRBJ2-2	ASSTTILRAGELF
TRBV11-2	.	TRBJ2-3	ASSSPRADTQY
TRBV2	.	TRBJ1-1	ASSGDIALMNTEAF
TRBV19	.	TRBJ1-5	ASSILDRTASQPQH
TRBV19	.	TRBJ1-2	ARLQGAYGYT
TRBV20-1	.	TRBJ1-2	SAPDSYGYT
TRBV4-1	.	TRBJ2-7	ASSQVAREGLYEQY
TRBV5-4	.	TRBJ2-2	AEGLAGVSGELF
TRBV28	.	TRBJ1-2	ASSLTGKENGYT
TRBV19	.	TRBJ2-5	ASRPGTGTRETQY
TRBV7-2	.	TRBJ2-7	ASSGLAGGEQY
TRBV5-3	.	TRBJ2-3	ARSSFVDTQY
TRBV7-9	.	TRBJ1-4	ASSLRTGGEKLF
TRBV14	.	TRBJ2-7	ASSQVGDSRSYEQY
TRBV9	.	TRBJ1-4	ASSPPGGEKLF
TRBV16	.	TRBJ1-2	ASSQLQGSEQMGYT